This T cell receptor (beta chain) was observed in a study of blood T cell repertoires in COVID-19. Study in general: The United States, Italy and Spain were the sources of the acute and convalescent COVID-19 samples. T cells, B-cell-depleted T cells, or PBMCs provided the cDNA or gDNA that served as material.

This CDR3 is 14 amino acids long. CDR1 and CDR2 (germline): KGHDR, SFDVKD. The ends were cut back, 5 bases at V and 4 bases at J, with 14 bases in the middle. Clones were read by immunoSEQ multiplex PCR, and TCRdb kept only the in-frame ones, dropping some. Found here are tens of thousands of clones, over 80% of them singletons; the top ten hold under 20%. The chain employs TRBV24-1 and TRBJ2-7, with D possibly being TRBD1 (6 bases). Material for sequencing was peripheral blood. This receptor was identified in a human donor in a cohort sampled during active COVID-19. CDR3: CATSGAPGQYEQYF. The DNA for the CDR3 is TGTGCCACCAGTGGTGCCCCTGGACAGTACGAGCAGTACTTC.